This TCR beta chain is from a study of shared clonotypes between healthy human individuals. As processed by the authors: With immunoSEQ giving junction-only sequences and no quality scores, filtering differed. Repertoires were generated with immunoSEQ multiplex PCR, while TCRdb's copy carries only in-frame clones and drops some. V, J and clone size were drawn from that table, and D and trimming were deduced from the DNA. The sample carries millions of clones, roughly 96% recorded once. Overall study results and limits: Sharing across four donors was highest in naive CD4 (around 5%) and lowest in memory CD8 (around 0.4%).

On this clone: Its antigen is not identified.

What was sequenced was naive CD4+ T cells sorted from blood. The subset here: CD45RA+ positively selected. This receptor was taken from a man aged 18 to 29 in good health.

Here the CDR3 reads CASGVRDAQGNSPLHF. CDR3 DNA sequence: TGTGCCAGCGGAGTCCGGGACGCCCAGGGAAATTCACCCCTCCACTTT. The chain employs TRBV9 and TRBJ1-6, with TRBD1 as a possible D gene (5 bases). Trimming removed 7 bases from V and 7 bases from J, with 21 bases in between. Per the germline V gene, CDR1 is SGDLS and CDR2 is YYNGEE. The CDR3 has 16 amino acids.